The 23 T cell receptor beta chains reported below all come from one sample, sequenced in a study of blood T cells in healthy people across ages (dated by TCRdb to between 2014 and 2016). Receptors were amplified or captured by 5' RACE. Sequencing instrument: Illumina HiSeq 2500. A second roughly 6 to 12 cycle PCR used a sample-barcoded 5' primer and a J-beta primer mix. TCRdb trimmed the raw reads at Q25, called clones with MiXCR and kept productive beta chains. Each entry merges the rows of one CDR3 protein and shows their most common DNA and genes. Counted in this sample were hundreds of thousands of distinct CDR3 sequences; over 25% of them appeared once. The ten largest make up approximately 3.6% of the sample. Separately, the same data were catalogued under a study of T cells of mothers and their children.

The sequenced material came from blood. These receptors were obtained from a boy aged 2-9 years in good health.

The chain couples TRBV5-4 to TRBJ1-2; TRBD1 agrees at 7 bases. The V and J ends lost 3 bases and 1 base, in that order; junction bases with no gene match: 12. This CDR3 comprises 17 residues. The germline V gene encodes CDR1 SGHNT and CDR2 YYREEE (reference sequence). CDR3 nucleotide sequence: TGTGCCAGCAGCTCCGGGACAGATCCTTCGGTTAACTATGGCTACACCTTC. This sequence encodes CASSSGTDPSVNYGYTF.

On this clonotype: Given a much more abundant clone one base away, this may be a read error. The V call is TRBV7-9, the J call TRBJ2-7; D ambiguous. The germline V gene encodes CDR1 SEHNR and CDR2 FQNEAQ (reference sequence). There are 12 residues in the CDR3. The CDR3 sequence is CASRLEVPPRYF. The CDR3 nucleotides are TGTGCCAGCCGCTTAGAAGTACCTCCCCGCTACTTC.

This clonotype was counted only a few times. The J gene is TRBJ2-5, the V gene TRBV2, with TRBD1 matching over 7 bases. The CDR3 is made up of 18 amino acids. Germline CDR1 is SNHLY and CDR2 is FYNNEI. The V segment lost 6 bases and the J segment 2 bases; nucleotides outside the gene matches: 18. CDR3 nucleotides: TGTGCCAGCAGAGGACCCACCCCACTGGGACAGATACAAGAGACCCAGTACTTC. Protein: CASRGPTPLGQIQETQYF.

A few counts support this clonotype. The chain couples TRBV20-1 to TRBJ2-5, with a weak D call TRBD2 (6 bases). The J call may be wrong; the DNA end is better matched by TRBJ2-1. The CDR3 sequence is 13 residues long. The V gene's germline CDR1 is DFQATT and CDR2 SNEGSKA (reference sequence). The CDR3: CSARGRTTNEQFF. CDR3 nucleotides: TGCAGTGCTAGAGGAAGGACTACTAATGAGCAGTTCTTC.

The chain carries TRBV2 and TRBJ2-5, with D possibly being TRBD2 (6 bases). The J call may be incorrect, as the DNA end agrees better with TRBJ2-7. The CDR3 covers 14 residues. The germline gives CDR1 SNHLY, CDR2 FYNNEI. The CDR3 reads CASSDREETYEQYF. The DNA for the CDR3 is TGTGCCAGCAGTGACAGGGAGGAGACCTACGAGCAGTACTTC.

V usage is TRBV10-3 and J usage is TRBJ1-2, with D possibly TRBD1 on 5 matching bases. Trimming stripped 5 bases from V and 5 bases from J, with 18 bases between. The germline V gene encodes CDR1 ENHRY and CDR2 SYGVKD. There are 15 residues in the CDR3. CDR3: CAISPTGAEGYGYTF. In nucleotides, the CDR3 is TGTGCCATCAGTCCCACAGGAGCCGAGGGATATGGCTACACCTTC.

The chain is built from TRBV28 and TRBJ2-5; D ambiguous. The germline CDR1 and CDR2 sequences are MDHEN and SYDVKM. The CDR3 has 16 amino acids. Trimming took off 7 bases at V and 4 bases at J, with 22 bases between the two ends. Written as DNA, the CDR3 is TGTGCCAGCACCCTTTCATACGCCCGATCGCGAGAGACCCAGTACTTC. Translation: CASTLSYARSRETQYF.

The chain has TRBV14 and TRBJ1-6; a possible D gene is TRBD1 (6 bases). The CDR3 covers 16 residues. Germline assignment: CDR1 SGHDN and CDR2 FVKESK. V shed 4 bases and J shed 4 bases, with 14 bases lying between them. The CDR3 sequence is CASSRLTGQYNSPLHF. For the CDR3, the DNA is TGTGCCAGCAGCCGGTTGACGGGACAATATAATTCACCCCTCCACTTT.

This clonotype was counted only a few times. One end of the junction varies from germline; a read error may be responsible. The chain carries TRBV2 and TRBJ1-3; unclear D gene. The germline V gene has CDR1 SNHLY and CDR2 FYNNEI. The CDR3 has 13 residues. The CDR3 is CASSPAAGDTIYF. The CDR3 DNA follows: TGTGCCAGCAGTCCTGCGGCTGGAGACACCATATATTTT.

In this sample, this clonotype turned up a few times. The V call is TRBV25-1, the J call TRBJ1-1, with a tentative D call TRBD1 (6 bases). Germline V CDR1 and CDR2: MGHDK, SYGVNS. The CDR3 spans 14 residues. Trimming took off 1 base at V and 4 bases at J, with 10 bases between the two ends. CDR3 protein: CASSELGAGTEAFF. The CDR3 nucleotides are TGTGCCAGCAGTGAATTGGGGGCGGGCACTGAAGCTTTCTTT.

This clonotype was observed a few times. This chain links TRBV12-3 or TRBV12-4 with TRBJ2-7; 10 positions agree with TRBD1. The CDR3 spans 13 residues. With 5 bases clipped from V and 5 bases from J, the junction kept 3 bases outside the gene matches. In DNA, the CDR3 is TGTGCCAGCAGTGCCGGGACAGGGGACGAGCAGTACTTC. It translates to CASSAGTGDEQYF.

CDR3 residues: CASRPNPTEKRETQYF. CDR3 DNA: TGTGCCAGCAGGCCTAACCCTACAGAGAAGAGGGAGACCCAGTACTTC. This sequence joins TRBV5-6 and TRBJ2-5; the D is unclear. Trimming took off 5 bases at V and 5 bases at J, with 22 bases between the two ends. This CDR3 spans 16 amino acids. CDR1 and CDR2 (germline): SGHDT, YYEEEE.

This sequence joins TRBV4-2 and TRBJ2-3, with 9 bases identical to TRBD1. The length of the CDR3 is 16 residues. Germline CDR1 reads LGHNA; CDR2 reads YNFKEQ. With 1 base clipped from V and 6 bases from J, the junction kept 8 bases outside the gene matches. The CDR3 DNA sequence: TGTGCCAGCAGCCAAGCTTTACAGGGGGCTGCGGATACGCAGTATTTT. Translated: CASSQALQGAADTQYF.

This sequence joins TRBV5-1 and TRBJ2-5, with a tentative D call TRBD1 (5 bases). The J call may be wrong; the DNA end is better matched by TRBJ2-1. Germline V gene data show CDR1 as SGHRS and CDR2 as YFSETQ. The CDR3 totals 16 residues. CDR3 in amino acids: CASSLLQGLLVNEQFF. The CDR3 nucleotides read TGCGCCAGCAGCTTGCTCCAGGGTTTGTTAGTGAATGAGCAGTTCTTC.

This chain joins TRBV7-8 and TRBJ2-1; a weak D match, TRBD2 (5 bases). V lost 8 bases, J lost 0 bases, and 14 bases lay in between. There are 15 residues in the CDR3. Germline CDR1 SGHVS, CDR2 FQNEAQ. The CDR3 reads CASHPRAGSYNEQFF. CDR3 DNA: TGTGCCAGCCACCCCCGCGCGGGCTCCTACAATGAGCAGTTCTTC.

This chain joins TRBV7-2 and TRBJ1-2; D ambiguous. The germline V gene encodes CDR1 SGHTA and CDR2 FQGNSA. V dropped 0 bases and J dropped 4 bases, with 15 bases sitting between them. The CDR3 extends over 16 amino acids. For the CDR3, the DNA is TGTGCCAGCAGCTTAGCTATACGGAACCTCGTCTATGGCTACACCTTC. Translation: CASSLAIRNLVYGYTF.

This chain links TRBV10-3 with TRBJ1-3; 8 bases align to TRBD1. This CDR3 contains 14 residues. Germline loops: CDR1 ENHRY, CDR2 SYGVKD. J was trimmed by 6 bases and V by 10 bases; bases with no gene match: 11. DNA for the CDR3: TGTGCCAGCAAACAGGGGGACATGAAAAACACCATATATTTT. Residues: CASKQGDMKNTIYF.

This clonotype turned up a few times. This chain links TRBV3-1 with TRBJ1-1; 9 nucleotides line up with TRBD1. V was pared by 1 base and J by 4 bases, with 10 bases of the junction left unmatched. The CDR3 consists of 17 residues. Germline V CDR1 and CDR2: LGHDT, YNNKEL (reference sequence). The CDR3 reads CASSQAVGQGIGTEAFF. CDR3 bases: TGTGCCAGCAGCCAAGCCGTCGGACAGGGGATTGGCACTGAAGCTTTCTTT. Looking up the rest from reference TRBV3-1 and TRBJ1-1 gives the full variable domain: DTAVSQTPKYLVTQMGNDKSIKCEQNLGHDTMYWYKQDSKKFLKIMFSYNNKELIINETVPNRFSPKSPDKAHLNLHINSLELGDSAVYFCASSQAVGQGIGTEAFFGQGTRLTVV.

This clonotype was recorded a few times. The chain joins TRBV11-2 to TRBJ2-1; tentatively, D is TRBD1 (6 bases). V lost 3 bases to trimming and J lost 11 bases, with 14 bases between them. The CDR3 has 13 residues. The germline CDR1 and CDR2 sequences are SGHAT and FQNNGV. The CDR3 coding sequence is TGTGCCAGCAGCTTGGAATACCGGGACAAGCAGTTCTTC. Its protein is CASSLEYRDKQFF.

This clonotype was seen only a few times. The gene calls are TRBV20-1 and TRBJ1-5; the D gene is possibly TRBD1 (5 bases). The CDR3 has 16 residues. Germline loops: CDR1 DFQATT, CDR2 SNEGSKA (reference sequence). Trimming left V 3 bases short and J 5 bases short, with 20 bases between. The CDR3: CSARETGLRADQPQHF. The CDR3 nucleotides read TGCAGTGCTAGGGAAACGGGACTCAGGGCGGATCAGCCCCAGCATTTT.

This chain joins TRBV7-9 and TRBJ2-5; 7 bases fit TRBD2. This CDR3 contains 14 residues. Germline-derived CDR1 and CDR2 are SEHNR and FQNEAQ (reference sequence). The ends lost 4 bases at V and 6 bases at J; junction bases unmatched: 8. The CDR3 bases are TGTGCCAGCAGCTCATCTAGCGGTCAAAAGACCCAGTACTTC. The encoded protein is CASSSSSGQKTQYF.

This clonotype was counted once. This chain links TRBV3-1 with TRBJ2-3; TRBD2 is a possible D gene (5 bases). This CDR3 contains 17 residues. The V end lost 1 base, the J end lost 6 bases, and 20 bases lay between the germline ends. The V gene's germline CDR1 is LGHDT and CDR2 YNNKEL (reference sequence). CDR3 loop: CASSQASRLLSGDTQYF. For the CDR3, the DNA is TGTGCCAGCAGCCAAGCGTCTAGGCTCTTATCGGGGGATACGCAGTATTTT.

The rearrangement joins TRBV19 to TRBJ2-5; maybe TRBD2 (7 bases). CDR1 is LNHDA and CDR2 is SQIVND in the germline V gene (reference sequence). V lost 5 bases and J 4 bases, leaving 20 bases between the germline ends. The CDR3 loop spans 16 amino acids. The CDR3 DNA is TGTGCCAGTAGTGCCCTGGTTATGGGGGGGGCAGAGACCCAGTACTTC. It translates to CASSALVMGGAETQYF.